This T cell receptor (beta chain) was sequenced during a study of blood T cell repertoires in COVID-19 (dated by TCRdb to the early 2020s). General notes on the study: The collaborator samples originated in the United States, Italy and Spain and spanned the acute and convalescent phases of COVID-19. Subjects who had been exposed to COVID-19, were actively infected with it, or had recovered from it provided the deeply sampled blood TCRbeta repertoires that made up the dataset. The prospective study material was composed of cDNA or gDNA derived from T cells, B-cell-depleted T cells, or PBMCs. Where available, HLA class I and class II types were obtained from metadata supplied by the sample provider rather than from assay-based typing. The repertoires were made available in a free public database intended to serve as a resource for research on the immune response to SARS-CoV-2. Samples were obtained from the ongoing ImmuneRACE study (first 160 participants) and from about 1,300 subjects provided by 6 global collaborators. A de-identified subject ID, COVID-19 status, age in years and sex were almost always included in the sample metadata. The study at large found these results: The amount of clinical and demographic metadata varied by source and participant and was provided uncurated.

TCRbeta CDR3 regions were amplified from genomic DNA using the immunoSEQ Assay, a bias-controlled multiplex PCR. On the authors' methods: The number of nucleated cells in each sample was estimated by amplification of reference gene primers within the assay. To quantify the absolute abundance of each unique TCRbeta CDR3 rearrangement, sequence reads were collapsed and filtered. For each sample, productive Simpson clonality was calculated as the square root of Simpson's diversity index over productive rearrangements. The immuneACCESS repertoire file appears here via TCRdb, limited to in-frame rearrangements. These files lack a portion of the clones; in checked studies, under half of the deficit traces to unresolved V genes, and the cause of the others is not known. That table gives V, J and clone size, and the DNA gave D and trimming. For this sample the table gives about 130,000 clones, of which approximately 81% were detected only once. The top ten hold 1.4% of the sample.

CDR1 and CDR2, looked up from the germline V gene, are MNHEY and SVGAGI. The CDR3 runs 15 residues from the cysteine to the phenylalanine. Only CDR3 DNA remains: 45 bases, in frame from the first base. Compared with germline, V lacks 10 bases and J lacks 6 bases; bases without a gene match: 17. As concerns this clone: What antigen it recognizes has not been identified. Per-base quality was not reported, and no clone a single base away is much larger than it.

Collaborating institutions collected whole blood in K2EDTA tubes following their own protocols. For TCRbeta analysis, collaborators shipped samples in one of three forms: frozen whole blood, isolated PBMCs, or DNA extracted from either of those sample types. This sequence was found in a man between 60 and 75 years old with acute or convalescent COVID-19. This sequence uses TRBV6-5 and TRBJ1-2, and 7 junction bases match TRBD1. The specimen was peripheral blood. For the CDR3, the sequence is CAISKGAGSLHGYTF. At the DNA level, the sequence is TGTGCCATCTCAAAGGGGGCGGGCAGTCTCCATGGCTACACCTTC.